This TCR beta chain was sequenced for a study of blood T cell repertoires in COVID-19. Study summary: COVID-19 samples from acute and convalescent phases originated in the United States, Italy and Spain. PBMCs, B-cell-depleted T cells, or T cells provided the cDNA or gDNA that made up the material.

It was during active infection that Seattle patients were enrolled and then longitudinally followed. Germline V gene sequence: CDR1 LGHDT, CDR2 YNNKEL (reference sequence). V was pared by 4 bases and J by 5 bases, with 4 bases of the junction left unmatched. CDR3 length equals 15 residues. Authors' methods: Scientists estimated how many nucleated cells there were by amplifying reference gene primers. Sequencing used immunoSEQ multiplex PCR; TCRdb keeps in-frame clones, though not all of them. V and J calls and clone size are as listed in that table; D and trimming were resolved from the DNA. This table has about 48,000 clones, approximately 84% appearing once.

The chain employs TRBV3-1 (or the pseudogene TRBV3-2) and TRBJ2-7; 14 bases are a match to TRBD2. This TCR came from an elderly woman with COVID-19, enrolled during active disease. Sequenced input: peripheral blood. The CDR3 spells CASSRTSGRPHEQYF. The DNA of the CDR3 is TGTGCCAGCAGCCGGACTAGCGGGAGGCCCCACGAGCAGTACTTC.